The 12 T cell receptor beta chains reported below all come from one sample, sequenced in a study of spatial heterogeneity in lung cancer. TCRdb itself ran the 5' RACE reads through MiXCR, one entry per CDR3 protein. Of roughly 38,000 distinct CDR3 sequences listed, approximately 3% are singletons. Time point given: sample taken at primary tumor resection. The material was normal lung tissue next to the tumor, obtained at surgery. The receptor source for this set is a male donor with early-stage non-small cell lung cancer.

The J gene is TRBJ1-4, the V gene TRBV7-2; D unresolved. Germline V gives CDR1 SGHTA, CDR2 FQGNSA. CDR3 size: 14 residues. V shed 5 bases and J shed 5 bases, with 12 bases lying between them. The CDR3 sequence is CASSRDRRNEKLFF. DNA for the CDR3: TGTGCCAGCAGCCGTGACCGAAGGAATGAAAAACTGTTTTTT. The full variable domain, with the rest looked up from reference TRBV7-2 and TRBJ1-4, is GAGVSQSPSNKVTEKGKDVELRCDPISGHTALYWYRQSLGQGLEFLIYFQGNSAPDKSGLPSDRFSAERTGGSVSTLTIQRTQQEDSAVYLCASSRDRRNEKLFFGSGTQLSVL.

The rearrangement joins TRBV27 to TRBJ1-6, with 9 bases matching TRBD1. This CDR3 contains 15 residues. Germline trimming cut 2 bases from V and 9 bases from J; bases unmatched to any gene: 5. Germline V gene sequence: CDR1 MNHEY, CDR2 SMNVEV (reference sequence). CDR3 residues: CASSLTGGFSSPLHF. The CDR3 bases are TGTGCCAGCAGTTTAACAGGGGGCTTTTCTTCACCCCTCCACTTT.

The sample holds many counts of this clonotype. V gene TRBV28 combines with J gene TRBJ1-1, with 8 bases lining up with TRBD1. This CDR3 is 17 amino acids long. The V segment lost 7 bases and the J segment 0 bases; nucleotides outside the gene matches: 13. Germline V lookup: CDR1 MDHEN, CDR2 SYDVKM. This chain's CDR3 is CASTLDRANEVNTEAFF. In nucleotides, the CDR3 is TGTGCCAGCACCCTGGACAGGGCGAACGAGGTGAACACTGAAGCTTTCTTT.

This clonotype was counted many times. The chain uses TRBV7-8 and TRBJ2-2; the match to TRBD1 covers 7 bases. Germline V gene sequence: CDR1 SGHVS, CDR2 FQNEAQ. The CDR3 covers 16 residues. Trimming cost V 0 bases and J 3 bases; bases outside gene matches: 4. The CDR3 here is CASSLANRGYTGELFF. The CDR3 nucleotides read TGTGCCAGCAGCTTAGCGAACAGGGGATACACCGGGGAGCTGTTTTTT.

This clonotype has a count of ten or more. The chain is built from TRBV20-1 and TRBJ2-2; D is unresolved. Trimming removed 6 bases at V and 1 base at J, with 9 bases between. The germline V gene encodes CDR1 DFQATT and CDR2 SNEGSKA (reference sequence). This CDR3 is 13 amino acids long. CDR3 loop: CSAFGQNTGELFF. The CDR3 DNA is TGCAGTGCCTTTGGGCAGAACACCGGGGAGCTGTTTTTT.

This clonotype was detected ten times or more. V usage is TRBV7-3 and J usage is TRBJ1-2; D uncertain. Germline V CDR1 and CDR2: SGHTA, FQGTGA. The CDR3 runs to 16 residues. V shed 4 bases and J shed 0 bases, with 15 bases lying between them. The CDR3 DNA follows: TGTGCCAGCAGCTGGTTTGAGGGATCAGCTAACTATGGCTACACCTTC. Translation gives CASSWFEGSANYGYTF. Together with reference TRBV7-3 and TRBJ1-2, the CDR3 gives the full variable domain: GAGVSQTPSNKVTEKGKYVELRCDPISGHTALYWYRQSLGQGPEFLIYFQGTGAADDSGLPNDRFFAVRPEGSVSTLKIQRTERGDSAVYLCASSWFEGSANYGYTFGSGTRLTVV.

The table lists this clonotype with many counts. The gene calls are TRBV7-2 and TRBJ1-4, with 7 bases aligning to TRBD1. CDR1 is SGHTA and CDR2 is FQGNSA in the germline V gene. This CDR3 has 15 residues. The trim removed 5 bases at V and 8 bases at J, leaving 11 bases unmatched. The CDR3 sequence is CASSHSGGRGEKLFF. The CDR3 DNA sequence: TGTGCCAGCAGCCATTCAGGGGGAAGAGGAGAAAAACTGTTTTTT.

This clonotype was detected many times. The rearrangement joins TRBV7-2 to TRBJ2-3; D uncertain. The CDR3 is 14 residues long. The V and J ends lost 1 base and 4 bases respectively, with 9 bases between them. Germline V CDR1 and CDR2: SGHTA, FQGNSA. CDR3 sequence reads: CASSLVSTPDTQYF. CDR3 in DNA: TGTGCCAGCAGCTTAGTGTCTACTCCAGATACGCAGTATTTT.

This clonotype has a count of ten or more. This chain links TRBV3-1 with TRBJ2-1; 8 nucleotides agree with TRBD2. The CDR3 is made up of 16 amino acids. Unmatched junction bases numbered 6, after V lost 1 base and J lost 4 bases. CDR1 and CDR2 (germline): LGHDT, YNNKEL (reference sequence). CDR3 amino acids: CASSQVPAGEYNEQFF. In DNA, the CDR3 is TGTGCCAGCAGCCAAGTTCCAGCGGGGGAATACAATGAGCAGTTCTTC.

This clonotype was detected ten times or more. This sequence joins TRBV12-3 or TRBV12-4 and TRBJ1-1; D might be TRBD1 (5 bases). V was clipped by 7 bases and J by 11 bases, with 20 bases between them. The CDR3 contains 13 residues. The CDR3 coding sequence is TGTGCCAGCACCGAACAGCTGGGGGGGGTCGCTTTCTTT. It specifies CASTEQLGGVAFF.

This clonotype appeared many times. The chain has TRBV28 and TRBJ1-4; TRBD1 agrees at 7 bases. The CDR3 length is 15 residues. With 2 bases clipped from V and 8 bases from J, the junction kept 8 bases outside the gene matches. CDR1 MDHEN and CDR2 SYDVKM come from the germline V gene. The CDR3 is CASSLTAGGVEKLFF. For the CDR3, the DNA is TGTGCCAGCAGTTTAACGGCAGGGGGAGTGGAAAAACTGTTTTTT.

Ten or more counts support this clonotype. V usage is TRBV2 and J usage is TRBJ1-1; D gene ambiguous. Germline CDR1 and CDR2: SNHLY and FYNNEI. The CDR3 has 13 amino acids. Between the trimmed V and J ends, which lost 1 base and 3 bases, there was a span of 6 bases. Here the CDR3 DNA reads TGTGCCAGCAGTGAAGACAGTTACACTGAAGCTTTCTTT. Its translation: CASSEDSYTEAFF.